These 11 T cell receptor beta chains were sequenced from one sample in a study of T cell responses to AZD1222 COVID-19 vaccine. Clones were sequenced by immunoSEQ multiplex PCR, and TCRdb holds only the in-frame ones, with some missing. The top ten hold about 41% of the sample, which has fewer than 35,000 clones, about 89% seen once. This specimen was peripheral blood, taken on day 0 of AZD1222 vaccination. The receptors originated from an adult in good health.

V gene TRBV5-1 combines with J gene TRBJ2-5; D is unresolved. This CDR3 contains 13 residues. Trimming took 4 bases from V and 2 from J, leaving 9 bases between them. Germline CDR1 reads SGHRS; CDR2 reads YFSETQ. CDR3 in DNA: TGCGCCAGCAGCAACCGGGTACAAGAGACCCAGTACTTC. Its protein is CASSNRVQETQYF.

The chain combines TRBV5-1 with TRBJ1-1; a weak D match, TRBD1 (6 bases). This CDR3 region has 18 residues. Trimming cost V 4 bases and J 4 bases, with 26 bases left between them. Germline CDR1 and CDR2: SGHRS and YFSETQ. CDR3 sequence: CASSPRRAGATLGTEAFF. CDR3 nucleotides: TGCGCCAGCAGCCCGAGGAGGGCAGGGGCCACGTTGGGCACTGAAGCTTTCTTT. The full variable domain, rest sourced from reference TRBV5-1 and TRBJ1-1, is KAGVTQTPRYLIKTRGQQVTLSCSPISGHRSVSWYQQTPGQGLQFLFEYFSETQRNKGNFPGRFSGRQFSNSRSEMNVSTLELGDSALYLCASSPRRAGATLGTEAFFGQGTRLTVV.

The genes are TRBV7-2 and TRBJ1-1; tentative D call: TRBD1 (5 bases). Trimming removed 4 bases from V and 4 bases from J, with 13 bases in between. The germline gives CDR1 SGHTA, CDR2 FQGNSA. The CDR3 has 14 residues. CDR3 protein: CASSSLPGTTEAFF. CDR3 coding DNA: TGTGCCAGCAGCTCCCTCCCCGGGACCACTGAAGCTTTCTTT.

The CDR3 DNA follows: TGTGCCAGCAGTTACTCTCGGGCGAACTATGGCTACACCTTC. It specifies CASSYSRANYGYTF. The rearrangement joins TRBV6-2 or TRBV6-3 to TRBJ1-2; D remains ambiguous. Germline values: CDR1 MNHEY, CDR2 SVGEGT. The length of the CDR3 is 14 residues. V lost 0 bases and J lost 2, with 7 bases in between.

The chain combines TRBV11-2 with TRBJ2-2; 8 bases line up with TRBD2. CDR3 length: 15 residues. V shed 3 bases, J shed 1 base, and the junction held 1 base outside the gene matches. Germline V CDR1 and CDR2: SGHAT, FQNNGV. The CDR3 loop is CASSFLAGNTGELFF. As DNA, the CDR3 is TGTGCCAGCAGCTTTCTAGCGGGGAACACCGGGGAGCTGTTTTTT.

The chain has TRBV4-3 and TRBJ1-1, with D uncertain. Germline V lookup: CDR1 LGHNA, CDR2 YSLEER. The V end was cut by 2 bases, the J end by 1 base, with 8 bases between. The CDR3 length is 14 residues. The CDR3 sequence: CASSQLSGNTEAFF. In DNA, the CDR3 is TGCGCCAGCAGCCAACTCTCGGGGAACACTGAAGCTTTCTTT.

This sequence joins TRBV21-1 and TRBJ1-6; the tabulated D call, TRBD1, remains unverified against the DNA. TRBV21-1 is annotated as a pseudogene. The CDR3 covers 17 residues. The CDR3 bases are TGTGCCAGCAGCAACCGACAGGAGAGCTCCTATAATTCACCCCTCCACTTT. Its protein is CASSNRQESSYNSPLHF.

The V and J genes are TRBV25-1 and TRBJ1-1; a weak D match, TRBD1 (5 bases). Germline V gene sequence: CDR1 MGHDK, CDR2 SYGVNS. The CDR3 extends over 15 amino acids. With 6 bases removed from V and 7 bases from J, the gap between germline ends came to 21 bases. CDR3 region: CASSVWGGREDEAFF. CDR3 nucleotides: TGTGCCAGCAGCGTATGGGGTGGCAGGGAGGATGAAGCTTTCTTT.

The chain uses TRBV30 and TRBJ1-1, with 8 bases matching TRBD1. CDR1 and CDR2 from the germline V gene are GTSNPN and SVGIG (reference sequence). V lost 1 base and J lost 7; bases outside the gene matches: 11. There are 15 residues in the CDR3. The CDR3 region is CAWSGLDRENGEAFF. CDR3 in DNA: TGTGCCTGGAGTGGATTGGACAGGGAAAATGGTGAAGCTTTCTTT.

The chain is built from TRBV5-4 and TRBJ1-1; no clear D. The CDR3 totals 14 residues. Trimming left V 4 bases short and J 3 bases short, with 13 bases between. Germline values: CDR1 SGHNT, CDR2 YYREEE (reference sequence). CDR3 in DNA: TGTGCCAGCAGCCATATTGGATCGGACACTGAAGCTTTCTTT. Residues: CASSHIGSDTEAFF.

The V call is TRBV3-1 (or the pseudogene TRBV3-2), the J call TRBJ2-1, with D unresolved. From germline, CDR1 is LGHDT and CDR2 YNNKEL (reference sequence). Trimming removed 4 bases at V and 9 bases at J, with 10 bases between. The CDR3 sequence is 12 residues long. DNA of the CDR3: TGTGCCAGCAGCCTCACGGTGACTGAGCAGTTCTTC. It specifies CASSLTVTEQFF.